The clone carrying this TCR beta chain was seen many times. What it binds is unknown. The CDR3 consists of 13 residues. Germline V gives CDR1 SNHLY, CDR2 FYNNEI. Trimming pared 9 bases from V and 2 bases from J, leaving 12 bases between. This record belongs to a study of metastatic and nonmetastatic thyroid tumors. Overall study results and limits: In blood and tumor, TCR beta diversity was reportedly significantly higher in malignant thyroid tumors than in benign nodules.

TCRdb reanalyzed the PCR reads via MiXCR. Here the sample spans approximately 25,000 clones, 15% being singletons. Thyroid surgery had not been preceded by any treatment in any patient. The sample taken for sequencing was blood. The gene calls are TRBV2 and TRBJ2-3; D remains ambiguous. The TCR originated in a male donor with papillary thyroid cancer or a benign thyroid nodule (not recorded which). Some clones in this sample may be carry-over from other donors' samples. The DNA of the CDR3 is TGTGCCAGTAGCCAGGATAACACAGATACGCAGTATTTT. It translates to CASSQDNTDTQYF. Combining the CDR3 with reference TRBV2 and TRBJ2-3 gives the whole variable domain EPEVTQTPSHQVTQMGQEVILRCVPISNHLYFYWYRQILGQKVEFLVSFYNNEISEKSEIFDDQFSVERPDGSNFTLKIRSTKLEDSAMYFCASSQDNTDTQYFGPGTRLTVL.